The 27 T cell receptor beta chains in this list originate from one sample, sequenced in a study of blood T cell repertoires in COVID-19. Assay: immunoSEQ multiplex PCR; the TCRdb copy retains only in-frame clones and omits some. Of 20,000 to 25,000 clones listed, 80% to 95% are singletons. Specimen: peripheral blood. The source is a man between 70 and 80 years old with active COVID-19.

V usage is TRBV18 and J usage is TRBJ2-1; 8 bases match TRBD2. The CDR3 is 19 residues long. The germline gives CDR1 KGHSH, CDR2 LQKENI. The V gene end was trimmed by 0 bases and the J gene end by 2 bases; junction bases not matched to a gene: 12. Here the CDR3 reads CASSPPTPLPGLAYNEQFF. The CDR3 DNA sequence: TGTGCCAGCTCACCACCGACACCCTTACCGGGACTAGCCTACAATGAGCAGTTCTTC.

This chain uses TRBV25-1 with TRBJ2-5; D is perhaps TRBD2 (6 bases). The CDR3 runs to 15 residues. The germline V gene has CDR1 MGHDK and CDR2 SYGVNS. V was pared by 7 bases and J by 2 bases, with 17 bases between. CDR3 residues: CASTGVDYMQETQYF. The CDR3 DNA follows: TGTGCCAGCACCGGGGTGGACTATATGCAAGAGACCCAGTACTTC. The full variable domain, its missing parts supplied by reference TRBV25-1 and TRBJ2-5, is EADIYQTPRYLVIGTGKKITLECSQTMGHDKMYWYQQDPGMELHLIHYSYGVNSTEKGDLSSESTVSRIRTEHFPLTLESARPSHTSQYLCASTGVDYMQETQYFGPGTRLLVL.

The chain joins TRBV4-3 to TRBJ1-1; D is unresolved. The CDR3 covers 13 residues. Germline CDR1 and CDR2: LGHNA and YSLEER. V dropped 4 bases and J dropped 5 bases, with 11 bases sitting between them. The CDR3 DNA reads as TGCGCCAGCAGCCTCGGTGTAGTGACTGAAGCTTTCTTT. Translating gives CASSLGVVTEAFF.

The chain links TRBV6-2 or TRBV6-3 to TRBJ1-1; D is undetermined. The ends were cut back, 2 bases at V and 7 bases at J, with 11 bases in the middle. Germline loops: CDR1 MNHEY, CDR2 SVGEGT. This CDR3 has 13 residues. CDR3 protein: CASSYRDRHEAFF. DNA of the CDR3: TGTGCCAGCAGTTACCGAGACCGACATGAAGCTTTCTTT.

CDR3 nucleotide sequence: TGTGCCAGCTCACCACCCACTTCTGGGGCCAACGTCCTGACTTTC. It is translated as CASSPPTSGANVLTF. The chain recombines TRBV18 with TRBJ2-6; D ambiguous. This CDR3 has 15 residues. Germline CDR1 KGHSH, CDR2 LQKENI. V lost 0 bases and J 1 base, leaving 4 bases between the germline ends.

In the case of this clone: The junction does not match germline at one end; this may be a read error. CDR3 region: CASSGDSQQTQYF. In DNA, the CDR3 is TGTGCCAGCAGTGGGGACAGCCAACAGACCCAGTACTTC. The chain uses TRBV2 and TRBJ2-5, with 7 bases fitting TRBD1. CDR3 length: 13 amino acids. Germline V gene data show CDR1 as SNHLY and CDR2 as FYNNEI.

The chain joins TRBV5-1 to TRBJ2-7; D remains unclear. CDR1 is SGHRS, CDR2 YFSETQ, per germline. V gave up 4 bases and J gave up 2 bases, with 10 bases separating them. The CDR3 has 13 residues. CDR3 coding DNA: TGCGCCAGCAGCCGGCAGGCCCCCTACGAGCAGTACTTC. This encodes CASSRQAPYEQYF.

The chain combines TRBV7-2 with TRBJ2-1; 7 bases align to TRBD2. With 5 bases clipped from V and 2 bases from J, the junction kept 9 bases outside the gene matches. Germline V gene data show CDR1 as SGHTA and CDR2 as FQGNSA. The CDR3 length is 16 residues. CDR3 sequence: CASSPGRGRTYNEQFF. For the CDR3, the DNA is TGTGCCAGCAGCCCCGGGCGCGGGAGAACCTACAATGAGCAGTTCTTC. Complete variable domain (other parts from reference TRBV7-2 and TRBJ2-1): GAGVSQSPSNKVTEKGKDVELRCDPISGHTALYWYRQSLGQGLEFLIYFQGNSAPDKSGLPSDRFSAERTGGSVSTLTIQRTQQEDSAVYLCASSPGRGRTYNEQFFGPGTRLTVL.

CDR3: CASSWTGYNEQFF. The DNA of the CDR3 is TGTGCCAGCAGCTGGACTGGCTACAATGAGCAGTTCTTC. V and J are TRBV2 and TRBJ2-1; D possibly corresponds to TRBD2 (5 bases). This CDR3 region has 13 residues. The germline V gene encodes CDR1 SNHLY and CDR2 FYNNEI. The V end lost 6 bases, the J end lost 3 bases, and 9 bases lay between the germline ends.

The rearrangement links TRBV4-1 to TRBJ2-7, with no clear D. Germline CDR1 is MGHRA and CDR2 is YSYEKL. There are 13 residues in the CDR3. Trimming left V 5 bases short and J 0 bases short, with 8 bases between. DNA of the CDR3: TGCGCCAGCAGCGACTTAGCCTCCTACGAGCAGTACTTC. Protein product: CASSDLASYEQYF.

This clone was seen only once. The V call is TRBV29-1, the J call TRBJ1-1; TRBD1 aligns across 12 bases. Germline CDR1 reads SQVTM; CDR2 reads ANQGSEA. Trimming took 7 bases from V and 1 from J; bases not matched to a gene: 10. The CDR3 spans 16 residues. The CDR3 DNA sequence: TGCAGCGGAACCGGGACAGGGGGCGTGTGGAACACTGAAGCTTTCTTT. It encodes CSGTGTGGVWNTEAFF.

The chain has TRBV9 and TRBJ2-1; the match to TRBD2 covers 14 bases. Unmatched junction bases numbered 7, after V lost 3 bases and J lost 5 bases. Germline V gene sequence: CDR1 SGDLS, CDR2 YYNGEE. The CDR3 has 17 residues. CDR3 nucleotide sequence: TGTGCCAGCAGCGCCTCGGGGGGACTAGCGGGAGACAATGAGCAGTTCTTC. This sequence encodes CASSASGGLAGDNEQFF.

This chain links TRBV6-5 with TRBJ2-7; 9 bases align to TRBD2. Germline V lookup: CDR1 MNHEY, CDR2 SVGAGI. The CDR3 totals 15 residues. V was clipped by 2 bases and J by 2 bases; unmatched bases: 4. The CDR3 DNA is TGTGCCAGCAGTTACGCGGGGGGGAACACCTACGAGCAGTACTTC. Protein sequence: CASSYAGGNTYEQYF.

This clone was observed a single time. The chain links TRBV6-5 to TRBJ1-2, with D maybe TRBD1 (5 bases). The germline gives CDR1 MNHEY, CDR2 SVGAGI. V lost 6 bases and J 2 bases, leaving 16 bases between the germline ends. This CDR3 comprises 15 residues. CDR3 DNA: TGTGCCAGCAGGGAGGGACTCTCGGGAAACTATGGCTACACCTTC. Residues: CASREGLSGNYGYTF.

Written as DNA, the CDR3 is TGTGCCAGCAGCCCGAGGGGCAGGGGTGGCTACACCTTC. Translating gives CASSPRGRGGYTF. This chain joins TRBV7-8 and TRBJ1-2; possibly TRBD1 for D (6 bases). Trimming took 5 bases from V and 7 from J, leaving 14 bases between them. CDR1 is SGHVS and CDR2 is FQNEAQ in the germline V gene. This CDR3 spans 13 amino acids.

V and J are TRBV28 and TRBJ2-2; 8 nucleotides line up with TRBD2. V shed 6 bases, J shed 6 bases, and the junction held 12 bases outside the gene matches. Germline CDR1 and CDR2: MDHEN and SYDVKM. The CDR3 is made up of 16 amino acids. In DNA, the CDR3 is TGTGCCAGCAGCCCCGGGACTAGGGGTGTCGCCGGGGAGCTGTTTTTT. This codes for CASSPGTRGVAGELFF.

The chain employs TRBV2 and TRBJ2-5; no clear D. The V end was cut by 1 base, the J end by 2 bases, with 5 bases between. The germline gives CDR1 SNHLY, CDR2 FYNNEI. CDR3 length equals 13 residues. The CDR3 loop is CASSEEQQETQYF. The DNA for the CDR3 is TGTGCCAGCAGTGAAGAACAGCAAGAGACCCAGTACTTC.

This clone was found a few times. The V and J genes are TRBV9 and TRBJ1-2, with D tentatively TRBD1 (6 bases). The ends were cut back, 2 bases at V and 1 base at J, with 15 bases in the middle. CDR1 is SGDLS, CDR2 YYNGEE, per germline. The CDR3 covers 16 residues. CDR3: CASSVQTGALNYGYTF. The CDR3, as DNA: TGTGCCAGCAGCGTCCAGACAGGAGCTCTTAACTATGGCTACACCTTC.

This chain connects TRBV4-3 to TRBJ2-4; maybe TRBD2 (5 bases). The CDR3 runs 15 residues. Germline V gene lookup returns CDR1 LGHNA and CDR2 YSLEER. V lost 0 bases and J lost 6, with 12 bases in between. In nucleotides, the CDR3 is TGCGCCAGCAGCCAAGATCGGGGTATAGGAAACATTCAGTACTTC. Amino acids: CASSQDRGIGNIQYF.

J is TRBJ2-3 and V is TRBV11-2; 9 nucleotides align to TRBD1. The germline V gene encodes CDR1 SGHAT and CDR2 FQNNGV. V was pared by 4 bases and J by 3 bases, with 2 bases of the junction left unmatched. The CDR3 contains 14 residues. The CDR3 DNA reads as TGTGCCAGCAGCTCCGGACAGGGGACAGATACGCAGTATTTT. Translation gives CASSSGQGTDTQYF.

This clone is a singleton in its sample. V and J are TRBV18 and TRBJ2-5; TRBD1 is a possible D gene (5 bases). Trimming left V 0 bases short and J 4 bases short, with 15 bases between. The V gene's germline CDR1 is KGHSH and CDR2 LQKENI. This CDR3 is built from 16 residues. The CDR3 sequence: CASSPPSLGPGETQYF. The CDR3 DNA follows: TGTGCCAGCTCACCACCGAGTTTGGGGCCTGGAGAGACCCAGTACTTC.

The rearrangement links TRBV30 to TRBJ2-1, with 7 bases that match TRBD2. CDR3 length equals 14 residues. Germline CDR1 reads GTSNPN; CDR2 reads SVGIG (reference sequence). Losses at the gene ends were 3 bases for V and 1 base for J; bases not matched to a gene: 3. DNA of the CDR3: TGTGCCTGGAGGTCGCGGGGGTCCTACAATGAGCAGTTCTTC. It encodes CAWRSRGSYNEQFF.

The gene calls are TRBV15 and TRBJ1-1; 11 nucleotides agree with TRBD1. V lost 1 base to trimming and J lost 5 bases; unmatched junction nucleotides: 3. Germline values: CDR1 LNHNV, CDR2 YYDKDF (reference sequence). CDR3 length equals 15 residues. CDR3 residues: CATSRGTGGETEAFF. The CDR3 DNA reads as TGTGCCACCAGCAGAGGGACAGGGGGCGAAACTGAAGCTTTCTTT.

The chain carries TRBV24-1 and TRBJ2-3; 7 bases map to TRBD1. The V and J ends lost 5 bases and 4 bases, in that order; junction bases with no gene match: 8. This CDR3 has 15 amino acids. The germline gives CDR1 KGHDR, CDR2 SFDVKD. The CDR3 loop reads CATSVYTGVSDTQYF. As DNA, the CDR3 is TGTGCCACCAGTGTTTACACAGGGGTCTCAGATACGCAGTATTTT.

The chain joins TRBV20-1 to TRBJ1-5, with D perhaps matching TRBD1 (5 bases). The germline V gene encodes CDR1 DFQATT and CDR2 SNEGSKA (reference sequence). Trimming removed 3 bases from V and 3 bases from J, with 12 bases in between. The CDR3 covers 14 residues. The CDR3 DNA is TGCAGTGCTAGTTGGCAGGGATACAATCAGCCCCAGCATTTT. This codes for CSASWQGYNQPQHF.

The CDR3 DNA is TGCGCCAGCAGCTACACAGGGGGACACTACGAGCAGTACTTC. This codes for CASSYTGGHYEQYF. V is TRBV5-1 and J is TRBJ2-7, with 8 nucleotides matching TRBD1. Germline V gene lookup returns CDR1 SGHRS and CDR2 YFSETQ. V dropped 3 bases and J dropped 3; count of bases not matched to a gene: 5. This CDR3 is built from 14 residues.

CDR3 amino acids: CASSSMLAGGPNEQYF. The CDR3 bases are TGTGCCAGCAGCTCGATGCTAGCGGGGGGGCCAAACGAGCAGTACTTC. The chain links TRBV3-1 (or the pseudogene TRBV3-2) to TRBJ2-7; 12 bases align to TRBD2. This CDR3 contains 16 residues. V was pared by 5 bases and J by 5 bases, with 10 bases of the junction left unmatched. Germline CDR1 is LGHDT and CDR2 is YNNKEL (reference sequence).